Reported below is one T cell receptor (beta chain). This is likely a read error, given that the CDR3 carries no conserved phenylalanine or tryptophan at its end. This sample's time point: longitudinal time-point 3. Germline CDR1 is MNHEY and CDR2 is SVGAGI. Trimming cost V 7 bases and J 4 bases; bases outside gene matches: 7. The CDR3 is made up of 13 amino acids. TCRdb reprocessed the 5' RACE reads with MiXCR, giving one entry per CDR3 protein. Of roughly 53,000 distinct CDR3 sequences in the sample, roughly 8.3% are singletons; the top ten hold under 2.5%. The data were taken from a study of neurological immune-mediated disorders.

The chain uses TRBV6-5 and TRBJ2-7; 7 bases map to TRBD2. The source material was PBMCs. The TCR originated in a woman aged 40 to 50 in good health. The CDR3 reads CASTRGDTYEQYY. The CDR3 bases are TGTGCCAGCACTCGGGGGGATACTTACGAGCAGTACTAC.